Shown below are 16 T cell receptor beta chains from a single sample sequenced in a study of blood T cell repertoires in COVID-19. Generated by immunoSEQ multiplex PCR, the TCRdb table keeps only in-frame clones and is missing some. Of approximately 81,000 clones in the sample, approximately 78% were seen once. The sequencing sample was made of peripheral blood. The origin of the receptors is a human donor in a cohort sampled during active COVID-19.

The count of this clone is one. The DNA for the CDR3 is TGCGCCAGCAGCCAGTATAACGGGACACCGAATGAAAAACTGTTTTTT. Residues: CASSQYNGTPNEKLFF. The chain recombines TRBV4-3 with TRBJ1-4; TRBD1 is a possible D gene (6 bases). The CDR3 sequence is 16 residues long. The ends were cut back, 3 bases at V and 5 bases at J, with 16 bases in the middle. The V gene's germline CDR1 is LGHNA and CDR2 YSLEER.

V gene TRBV7-2 combines with J gene TRBJ1-6; no clear D gene. V lost 0 bases to trimming and J lost 8 bases, with 14 bases between them. The germline gives CDR1 SGHTA, CDR2 FQGNSA. The CDR3 covers 16 residues. The CDR3 DNA follows: TGTGCCAGCAGCTTAGCCCCCCCCGGGGTGGATTCACCCCTCCACTTT. Translation: CASSLAPPGVDSPLHF. Full variable domain (remainder filled in from reference TRBV7-2 and TRBJ1-6): GAGVSQSPSNKVTEKGKDVELRCDPISGHTALYWYRQSLGQGLEFLIYFQGNSAPDKSGLPSDRFSAERTGGSVSTLTIQRTQQEDSAVYLCASSLAPPGVDSPLHFGNGTRLTVT.

This clone occurred a few times. The gene calls are TRBV25-1 and TRBJ1-1; TRBD1 might be the D (5 bases). Germline CDR1 MGHDK, CDR2 SYGVNS. This CDR3 contains 15 residues. V shed 2 bases and J shed 3 bases, with 13 bases lying between them. The CDR3 nucleotides are TGTGCCAGCAGTGAACACAGGCGAAGTGACACTGAAGCTTTCTTT. Its translation: CASSEHRRSDTEAFF.

The chain links TRBV5-6 to TRBJ2-5, with TRBD2 identical over 9 bases. From germline, CDR1 is SGHDT and CDR2 YYEEEE. CDR3 length equals 13 residues. V lost 2 bases and J lost 9; bases outside the gene matches: 5. The CDR3: CASSLSAGGAQYF. The DNA of the CDR3 is TGTGCCAGCAGCTTAAGCGCGGGGGGGGCCCAGTACTTC.

This chain uses TRBV4-1 with TRBJ2-5; TRBD2 matches at 10 bases. Germline lookup yields CDR1 MGHRA and CDR2 YSYEKL. This CDR3 has 15 amino acids. V was pared by 1 base and J by 4 bases, with 3 bases of the junction left unmatched. This chain's CDR3 is CASSQVGLARETQYF. CDR3 bases: TGCGCCAGCAGCCAAGTGGGACTAGCGCGAGAGACCCAGTACTTC.

The V gene is TRBV4-2, the J gene TRBJ1-3; 7 bases align to TRBD1. Germline assignment: CDR1 LGHNA and CDR2 YNFKEQ. J gave up 4 bases and V 0 bases, and 6 bases lay outside the gene matches. This CDR3 contains 16 residues. Here the CDR3 DNA reads TGTGCCAGCAGCCAAGAGACAGGGAGGTCGGGAAACACCATATATTTT. Translating gives CASSQETGRSGNTIYF.

The V call is TRBV6-2 or TRBV6-3, the J call TRBJ1-5; D is possibly TRBD1 (6 bases). CDR1 and CDR2 (germline): MNHEY, SVGEGT. This CDR3 contains 14 residues. V was shortened by 2 bases and J by 5 bases, with 10 bases between the two germline ends. DNA for the CDR3: TGTGCCAGCAGTTACGTGGCAGGGGATCAGCCCCAGCATTTT. Its translation: CASSYVAGDQPQHF.

This chain connects TRBV24-1 to TRBJ2-1, with 9 bases lining up with TRBD1. The CDR3 sequence is 16 residues long. Per the germline V gene, CDR1 is KGHDR and CDR2 is SFDVKD. Trimming took 4 bases from V and 7 from J; bases not matched to a gene: 10. The DNA of the CDR3 is TGTGCCACCAGTGACCCCGGGACAGGGATTTCGAATGAGCAGTTCTTC. It translates to CATSDPGTGISNEQFF.

The CDR3 nucleotides read TGTGCCAGCTCACCGAGCTTTTTAAACTCCTACGAGCAGTACTTC. Protein sequence: CASSPSFLNSYEQYF. The chain uses TRBV18 and TRBJ2-7; D is unclear. The CDR3 has 15 amino acids. The ends were cut back, 3 bases at V and 0 bases at J, with 12 bases in the middle. Germline values: CDR1 KGHSH, CDR2 LQKENI. Full variable domain (outside the CDR3, taken from reference TRBV18 and TRBJ2-7): NAGVMQNPRHLVRRRGQEARLRCSPMKGHSHVYWYRQLPEEGLKFMVYLQKENIIDESGMPKERFSAEFPKEGPSILRIQQVVRGDSAAYFCASSPSFLNSYEQYFGPGTRLTVT.

The rearrangement links TRBV9 to TRBJ2-7, with a tentative D call TRBD1 (5 bases). CDR1 SGDLS and CDR2 YYNGEE come from the germline V gene. The CDR3 loop spans 15 amino acids. Trimming shortened V by 0 bases and J by 0 bases, and 10 bases separated the two germline ends. The CDR3 region is CASSVDPDTSYEQYF. The CDR3 DNA sequence: TGTGCCAGCAGCGTAGACCCGGACACCTCCTACGAGCAGTACTTC.

The V gene is TRBV11-2, the J gene TRBJ1-1; D possibly corresponds to TRBD1 (5 bases). Trimming stripped 0 bases from V and 12 bases from J, with 14 bases between. Germline V gene lookup returns CDR1 SGHAT and CDR2 FQNNGV. This CDR3 has 13 residues. CDR3 DNA sequence: TGTGCCAGCAGCTTAGATCTGGGGGGGTCCCCTTTCTTT. Amino acids: CASSLDLGGSPFF. The full variable domain, in which reference TRBV11-2 and TRBJ1-1 provide the parts outside the CDR3, is EAGVAQSPRYKIIEKRQSVAFWCNPISGHATLYWYQQILGQGPKLLIQFQNNGVVDDSQLPKDRFSAERLKGVDSTLKIQPAKLEDSAVYLCASSLDLGGSPFFGQGTRLTVV.

The V gene is TRBV2, the J gene TRBJ1-4, with a tentative D call TRBD1 (5 bases). V lost 8 bases to trimming and J lost 3 bases, with 7 bases between them. Germline CDR1 reads SNHLY; CDR2 reads FYNNEI. This CDR3 contains 12 residues. The CDR3: CASGRANEKLFF. Here the CDR3 DNA reads TGTGCCAGCGGCAGGGCTAATGAAAAACTGTTTTTT.

V and J are TRBV9 and TRBJ2-1; 11 positions match TRBD2. The V gene end was trimmed by 3 bases and the J gene end by 5 bases; junction bases not matched to a gene: 7. CDR1 is SGDLS, CDR2 YYNGEE, per germline. This CDR3 is 16 amino acids long. In DNA, the CDR3 is TGTGCCAGCAGCGCTAGCGGGGGGCCTCCCGACAATGAGCAGTTCTTC. Translation: CASSASGGPPDNEQFF.

CDR3 sequence reads: CASSGDFGYTF. The CDR3, as DNA: TGTGCCAGCAGCGGAGACTTTGGCTACACCTTC. The chain recombines TRBV5-5 with TRBJ1-2; no reliable D call. Germline values: CDR1 SGHKS, CDR2 YYEKEE (reference sequence). There are 11 residues in the CDR3. V shed 4 bases and J shed 7 bases, with 8 bases lying between them. Full variable domain (outside the CDR3, taken from reference TRBV5-5 and TRBJ1-2): DAGVTQSPTHLIKTRGQQVTLRCSPISGHKSVSWYQQVLGQGPQFIFQYYEKEERGRGNFPDRFSARQFPNYSSELNVNALLLGDSALYLCASSGDFGYTFGSGTRLTVV.

This clone was picked up one time. The chain recombines TRBV12-3 or TRBV12-4 with TRBJ2-5; 10 bases match TRBD2. J lost 5 bases, V lost 6 bases, and 3 bases had no gene match. The CDR3 has 13 residues. CDR3 protein: CASRLAGLETQYF. The CDR3 nucleotides are TGTGCCAGCAGACTAGCGGGGTTGGAGACCCAGTACTTC.

The chain joins TRBV5-1 to TRBJ2-3; the D gene is possibly TRBD1 (6 bases). The CDR3 extends over 14 amino acids. CDR1 is SGHRS and CDR2 is YFSETQ in the germline V gene. V was shortened by 4 bases and J by 3 bases, with 12 bases between the two germline ends. The CDR3, as DNA: TGCGCCAGCAGCCTGGTTGGGACAACAGATACGCAGTATTTT. It specifies CASSLVGTTDTQYF.